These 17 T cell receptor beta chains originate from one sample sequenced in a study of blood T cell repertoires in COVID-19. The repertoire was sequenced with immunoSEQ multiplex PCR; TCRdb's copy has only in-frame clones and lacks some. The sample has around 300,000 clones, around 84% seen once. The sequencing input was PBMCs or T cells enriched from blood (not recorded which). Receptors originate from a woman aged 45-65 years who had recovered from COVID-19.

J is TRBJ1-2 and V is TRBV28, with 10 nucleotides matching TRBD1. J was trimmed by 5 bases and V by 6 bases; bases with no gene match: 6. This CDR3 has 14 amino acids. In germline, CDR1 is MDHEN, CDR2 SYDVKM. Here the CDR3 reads CASSTGTGVYGYTF. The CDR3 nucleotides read TGTGCCAGCAGCACCGGGACAGGGGTATATGGCTACACCTTC.

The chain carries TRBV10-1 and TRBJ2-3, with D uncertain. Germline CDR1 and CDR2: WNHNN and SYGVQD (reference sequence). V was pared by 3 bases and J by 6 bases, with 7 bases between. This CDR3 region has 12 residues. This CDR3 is CASSDPGDTQYF. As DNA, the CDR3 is TGCGCCAGCAGTGATCCCGGGGATACGCAGTATTTT.

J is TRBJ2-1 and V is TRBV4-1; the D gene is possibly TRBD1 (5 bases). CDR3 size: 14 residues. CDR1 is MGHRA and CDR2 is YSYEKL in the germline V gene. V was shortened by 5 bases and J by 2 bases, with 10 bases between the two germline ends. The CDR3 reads CASSYSRAYNEQFF. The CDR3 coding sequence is TGCGCCAGCAGCTATAGCAGGGCCTACAATGAGCAGTTCTTC.

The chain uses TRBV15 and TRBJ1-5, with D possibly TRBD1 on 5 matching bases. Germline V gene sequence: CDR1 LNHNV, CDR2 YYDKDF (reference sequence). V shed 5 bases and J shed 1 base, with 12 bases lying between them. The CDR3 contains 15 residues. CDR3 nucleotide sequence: TGTGCCACCAGCGCCTACAGGAGCAGCAATCAGCCCCAGCATTTT. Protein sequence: CATSAYRSSNQPQHF.

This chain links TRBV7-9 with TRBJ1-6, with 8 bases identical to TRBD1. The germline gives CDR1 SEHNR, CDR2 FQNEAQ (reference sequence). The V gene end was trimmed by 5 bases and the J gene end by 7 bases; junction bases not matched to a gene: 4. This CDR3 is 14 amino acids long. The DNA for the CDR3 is TGTGCCAGCAGCCTGACAGGGGTCAATTCACCCCTCCACTTT. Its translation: CASSLTGVNSPLHF. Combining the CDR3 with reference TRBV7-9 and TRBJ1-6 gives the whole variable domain DTGVSQNPRHKITKRGQNVTFRCDPISEHNRLYWYRQTLGQGPEFLTYFQNEAQLEKSRLLSDRFSAERPKGSFSTLEIQRTEQGDSAMYLCASSLTGVNSPLHFGNGTRLTVT.

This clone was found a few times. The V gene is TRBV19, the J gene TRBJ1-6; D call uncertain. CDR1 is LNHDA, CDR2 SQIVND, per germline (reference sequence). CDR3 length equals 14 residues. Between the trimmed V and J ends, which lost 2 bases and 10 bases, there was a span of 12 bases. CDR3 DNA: TGTGCCAGTAGTATACGCCAGCCGGAGTCACCCCTCCACTTT. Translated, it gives CASSIRQPESPLHF.

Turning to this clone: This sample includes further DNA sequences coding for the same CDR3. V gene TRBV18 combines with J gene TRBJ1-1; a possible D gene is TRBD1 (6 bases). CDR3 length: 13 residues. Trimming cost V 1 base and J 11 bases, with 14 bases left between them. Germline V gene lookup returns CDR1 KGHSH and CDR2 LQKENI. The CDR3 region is CASSPQGEGKAFF. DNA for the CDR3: TGTGCCAGCTCACCACAGGGGGAGGGGAAGGCTTTCTTT.

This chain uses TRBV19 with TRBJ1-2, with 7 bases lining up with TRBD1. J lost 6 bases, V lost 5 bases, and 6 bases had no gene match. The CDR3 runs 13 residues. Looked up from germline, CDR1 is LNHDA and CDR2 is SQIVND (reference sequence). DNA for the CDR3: TGTGCCAGTAGTGTACCAGGGGGAAATGGCTACACCTTC. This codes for CASSVPGGNGYTF.

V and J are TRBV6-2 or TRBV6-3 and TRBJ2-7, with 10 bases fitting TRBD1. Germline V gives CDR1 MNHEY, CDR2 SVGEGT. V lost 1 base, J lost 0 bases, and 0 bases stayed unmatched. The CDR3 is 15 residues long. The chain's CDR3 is CASSYWTGGSYEQYF. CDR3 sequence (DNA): TGTGCCAGCAGTTACTGGACAGGGGGCTCCTACGAGCAGTACTTC.

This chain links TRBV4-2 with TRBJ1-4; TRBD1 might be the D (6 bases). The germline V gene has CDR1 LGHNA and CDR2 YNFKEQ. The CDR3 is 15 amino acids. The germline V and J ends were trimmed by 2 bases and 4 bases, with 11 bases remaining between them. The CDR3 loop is CASSQWDKLNEKLFF. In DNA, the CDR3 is TGTGCCAGCAGCCAATGGGACAAGCTTAATGAAAAACTGTTTTTT.

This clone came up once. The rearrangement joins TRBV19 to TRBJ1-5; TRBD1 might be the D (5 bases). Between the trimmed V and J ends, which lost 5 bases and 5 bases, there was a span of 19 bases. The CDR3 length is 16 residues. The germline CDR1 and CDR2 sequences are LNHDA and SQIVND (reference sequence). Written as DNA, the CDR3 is TGTGCCAGTAGTCCCCAGGTGGTCAGGGCTGATCAGCCCCAGCATTTT. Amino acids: CASSPQVVRADQPQHF.

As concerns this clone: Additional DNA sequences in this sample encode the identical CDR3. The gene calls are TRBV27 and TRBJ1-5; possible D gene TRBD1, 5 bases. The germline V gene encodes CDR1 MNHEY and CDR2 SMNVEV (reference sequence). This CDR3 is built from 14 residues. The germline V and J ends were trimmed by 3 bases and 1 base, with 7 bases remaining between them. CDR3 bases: TGTGCCAGCAGTTTTCGGGGGAGCAATCAGCCCCAGCATTTT. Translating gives CASSFRGSNQPQHF.

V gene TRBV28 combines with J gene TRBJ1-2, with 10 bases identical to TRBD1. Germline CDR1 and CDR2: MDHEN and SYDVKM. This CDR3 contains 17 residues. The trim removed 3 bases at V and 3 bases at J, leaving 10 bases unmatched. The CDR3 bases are TGTGCCAGCAGTTTTCCCGGACAGGGGGTCACATACTATGGCTACACCTTC. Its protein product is CASSFPGQGVTYYGYTF.

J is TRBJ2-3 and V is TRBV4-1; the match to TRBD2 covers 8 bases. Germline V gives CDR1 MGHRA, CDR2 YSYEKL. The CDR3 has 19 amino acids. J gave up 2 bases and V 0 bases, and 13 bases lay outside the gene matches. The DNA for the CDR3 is TGCGCCAGCAGCCAAGATCGGAGCGGGGGACCAAAACTCACAGATACGCAGTATTTT. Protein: CASSQDRSGGPKLTDTQYF.

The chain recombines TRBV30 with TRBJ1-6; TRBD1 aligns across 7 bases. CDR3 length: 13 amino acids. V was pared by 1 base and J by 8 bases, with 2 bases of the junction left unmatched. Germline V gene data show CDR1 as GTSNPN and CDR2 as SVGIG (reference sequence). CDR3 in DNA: TGTGCCTGGAGTGGACAGGGTGATTCACCCCTCCACTTT. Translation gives CAWSGQGDSPLHF.

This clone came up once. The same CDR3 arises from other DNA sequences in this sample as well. The DNA for the CDR3 is TGCGCCAGCAGCTTTGGCGGGGATAATCAGCCCCAGCATTTT. Its protein product is CASSFGGDNQPQHF. The V and J genes are TRBV5-1 and TRBJ1-5; no clear D. Germline V gene sequence: CDR1 SGHRS, CDR2 YFSETQ. The ends were cut back, 2 bases at V and 4 bases at J, with 10 bases in the middle. The CDR3 loop spans 14 amino acids. The full variable domain, with the rest looked up from reference TRBV5-1 and TRBJ1-5, is KAGVTQTPRYLIKTRGQQVTLSCSPISGHRSVSWYQQTPGQGLQFLFEYFSETQRNKGNFPGRFSGRQFSNSRSEMNVSTLELGDSALYLCASSFGGDNQPQHFGDGTRLSIL.

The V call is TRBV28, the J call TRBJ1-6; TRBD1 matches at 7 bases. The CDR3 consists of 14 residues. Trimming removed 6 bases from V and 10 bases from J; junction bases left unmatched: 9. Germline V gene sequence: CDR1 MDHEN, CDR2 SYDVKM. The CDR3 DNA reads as TGTGCCAGCAGGCAGACAGGGTTTGGATCACCCCTCCACTTT. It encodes CASRQTGFGSPLHF.